The 10 T cell receptor beta chains presented below share a single source sample, sequenced in a study of OX40 agonist ivuxolimab in advanced cancers. Assay used: immunoSEQ multiplex PCR; TCRdb lists only in-frame clones, some missing. Among 25,000 to 35,000 clones listed, approximately 84% were seen once. The source was CD4+ or CD8+ T cells sorted from blood, collected in a trial of the OX40 agonist ivuxolimab. These receptors originate from an adult with an advanced solid tumor such as melanoma, head and neck, liver or kidney cancer.

This clone was detected only once. The rearrangement links TRBV28 to TRBJ2-7; 8 nucleotides line up with TRBD2. CDR3 length: 14 residues. V lost 7 bases to trimming and J lost 0 bases; unmatched junction nucleotides: 5. Germline CDR1 and CDR2: MDHEN and SYDVKM. The CDR3 region has the DNA TGTGCCAGCAACGACGGGGGGGCCTCCTACGAGCAGTACTTC. Translating gives CASNDGGASYEQYF.

In DNA form, the CDR3 reads TGTGCCAGCAGCCCCTCCGTCGGTTTAGAGACCCAGTACTTC. Translated, it gives CASSPSVGLETQYF. The chain couples TRBV7-2 to TRBJ2-5; D ambiguous. CDR1 and CDR2 (germline): SGHTA, FQGNSA. Trimming shortened V by 5 bases and J by 4 bases, and 14 bases separated the two germline ends. There are 14 residues in the CDR3.

This chain connects TRBV7-9 to TRBJ2-7; 8 bases match TRBD1. After removal of 4 bases from V and 5 bases from J, the junction contained 13 bases not matched to a gene. The CDR3 spans 16 residues. Germline CDR1 SEHNR, CDR2 FQNEAQ (reference sequence). CDR3 amino acids: CASSYWGLPGGDEQYF. CDR3 DNA sequence: TGTGCCAGCAGCTACTGGGGACTCCCAGGGGGCGACGAGCAGTACTTC.

The chain employs TRBV4-2 and TRBJ1-5; D is uncertain. Trimming shortened V by 4 bases and J by 0 bases, and 13 bases separated the two germline ends. The CDR3 has 16 residues. Germline V gene sequence: CDR1 LGHNA, CDR2 YNFKEQ. For the CDR3, the DNA is TGTGCCAGCAGCCCATCTGGACGGAATAGCAATCAGCCCCAGCATTTT. Its translation: CASSPSGRNSNQPQHF.

The chain joins TRBV4-3 to TRBJ2-1; TRBD2 is a possible D gene (6 bases). The germline V gene encodes CDR1 LGHNA and CDR2 YSLEER. The CDR3 sequence is 16 residues long. V lost 4 bases to trimming and J lost 5 bases, with 18 bases between them. The CDR3 DNA reads TGCGCCAGCAGCCGGGGCCTGCAGGCGGGACACAATGAGCAGTTCTTC. Residues: CASSRGLQAGHNEQFF.

V is TRBV7-7 and J is TRBJ2-1; 8 positions agree with TRBD2. The CDR3 spans 14 residues. CDR1 is SSHAT and CDR2 is FNYEAQ in the germline V gene (reference sequence). The V gene end was trimmed by 5 bases and the J gene end by 8 bases; junction bases not matched to a gene: 8. The CDR3 sequence is CASSPGAGGYEQFF. CDR3 bases: TGTGCCAGCAGCCCAGGCGCGGGGGGATATGAGCAGTTCTTC.

The chain employs TRBV30 and TRBJ2-7; tentative D call: TRBD1 (5 bases). Germline values: CDR1 GTSNPN, CDR2 SVGIG (reference sequence). The ends were cut back, 0 bases at V and 3 bases at J, with 9 bases in the middle. The CDR3 runs 13 residues. CDR3 residues: CAWSVGQGYEQYF. CDR3 coding DNA: TGTGCCTGGAGTGTGGGGCAGGGCTACGAGCAGTACTTC.

This chain's CDR3 is CASSPEWGTSYEQYF. The CDR3 nucleotides read TGCGCCAGCAGCCCAGAGTGGGGTACCTCCTACGAGCAGTACTTC. The V gene is TRBV5-1, the J gene TRBJ2-7; D is ambiguous. CDR1 and CDR2 from the germline V gene are SGHRS and YFSETQ. The V gene lost 4 bases and the J gene lost 0 bases, with 14 bases spanning the gap. This CDR3 spans 15 amino acids.

The chain has TRBV4-1 and TRBJ2-5; 7 bases line up with TRBD1. The assigned J gene may be wrong: the sequence end matches TRBJ2-7 better. Germline loops: CDR1 MGHRA, CDR2 YSYEKL. The CDR3 sequence is 14 residues long. The CDR3: CASSQGDRASEQYF. The CDR3 DNA reads as TGCGCCAGCAGCCAAGGAGACAGGGCCTCCGAGCAGTACTTC.

The V call is TRBV7-2, the J call TRBJ2-5, with 12 bases fitting TRBD2. The germline CDR1 and CDR2 sequences are SGHTA and FQGNSA. Unmatched junction bases numbered 3, after V lost 1 base and J lost 3 bases. CDR3 length equals 16 residues. The CDR3 spells CASSLGRLAGEETQYF. CDR3 sequence (DNA): TGTGCCAGCAGCTTAGGTCGACTAGCGGGAGAAGAGACCCAGTACTTC.